This entry lists 21 T cell receptor beta chains sequenced from one sample in a study of cytomegalovirus exposure and HLA in healthy donors. PCR amplification relied on 60 Vbeta primers (plus 13 Jbeta primers). Some clones are missing from TCRdb's copy, which holds only in-frame ones; the method was immunoSEQ multiplex PCR. In the table there are under 150,000 clones, 78% of which are singletons. Material for sequencing was PBMCs. These receptors came from a woman aged 18 to 35 in good health and CMV-seronegative.

The chain links TRBV7-2 to TRBJ2-3; D perhaps matches TRBD2 (6 bases). V lost 4 bases and J lost 14, with 16 bases in between. The germline V gene has CDR1 SGHTA and CDR2 FQGNSA. This CDR3 comprises 12 residues. The CDR3 here is CASSSSGRDPYF. The CDR3 nucleotides are TGTGCCAGCAGCTCTTCCGGGCGGGACCCGTATTTT.

This clone showed up just once. The chain couples TRBV11-1 to TRBJ2-3, with 9 bases that match TRBD1. V lost 0 bases and J lost 6; bases outside the gene matches: 7. The V gene's germline CDR1 is SGHAT and CDR2 FQDESV (reference sequence). The CDR3 extends over 16 amino acids. CDR3 protein: CASSLAGTGMGDTQYF. CDR3 sequence (DNA): TGTGCCAGCAGCTTAGCTGGGACAGGGATGGGGGATACGCAGTATTTT.

The rearrangement uses TRBV7-9 and TRBJ1-2; TRBD1 agrees at 9 bases. Germline V gives CDR1 SEHNR, CDR2 FQNEAQ (reference sequence). The length of the CDR3 is 13 residues. V lost 3 bases and J lost 6; bases outside the gene matches: 2. CDR3 sequence: CASSFRTGDGYTF. The CDR3 DNA reads as TGTGCCAGCAGCTTCCGGACAGGGGATGGCTACACCTTC.

The rearrangement uses TRBV7-2 and TRBJ2-1, with TRBD1 as a possible D gene (6 bases). The CDR3 is 12 residues long. V was pared by 2 bases and J by 7 bases, with 6 bases between. Germline V gene sequence: CDR1 SGHTA, CDR2 FQGNSA. Here the CDR3 reads CASSLQGNEQFF. CDR3 DNA: TGTGCCAGCAGCTTACAGGGGAATGAGCAGTTCTTC.

V and J are TRBV5-4 and TRBJ2-3; 7 bases map to TRBD1. The J segment lost 5 bases and the V segment lost 4 bases, leaving 4 bases of the junction unmatched. Germline values: CDR1 SGHNT, CDR2 YYREEE (reference sequence). CDR3 length equals 13 residues. The CDR3 region is CASSVDRVDTQYF. CDR3 DNA: TGTGCCAGCAGCGTAGACAGGGTAGATACGCAGTATTTT.

This clone occurred once. The chain recombines TRBV7-2 with TRBJ2-7; D remains unclear. Looked up from germline, CDR1 is SGHTA and CDR2 is FQGNSA. This CDR3 region has 12 residues. V shed 3 bases and J shed 0 bases, with 3 bases lying between them. CDR3 sequence reads: CASSFSSYEQYF. The CDR3, as DNA: TGTGCCAGCAGCTTTAGCTCCTACGAGCAGTACTTC.

The chain joins TRBV5-1 to TRBJ2-3, with TRBD2 identical over 7 bases. This CDR3 is built from 15 residues. The V gene's germline CDR1 is SGHRS and CDR2 YFSETQ. Trimming cost V 3 bases and J 2 bases; bases outside gene matches: 6. The CDR3 bases are TGCGCCAGCAGCTCGGGGGGAACTAACACAGATACGCAGTATTTT. Its protein product is CASSSGGTNTDTQYF.

The J gene is TRBJ2-1, the V gene TRBV4-1; TRBD1 is a possible D gene (5 bases). Trimming removed 2 bases at V and 6 bases at J, with 11 bases between. Germline assignment: CDR1 MGHRA and CDR2 YSYEKL. The CDR3 runs 14 residues. Written as DNA, the CDR3 is TGCGCCAGCAGCCAACGCCAGGGATTCAATGAGCAGTTCTTC. Its protein is CASSQRQGFNEQFF.

V gene TRBV4-2 combines with J gene TRBJ2-7; tentatively, D is TRBD1 (5 bases). Deletions cut 2 bases from V and 9 bases from J, with 23 bases between. The CDR3 extends over 16 amino acids. CDR1 and CDR2 from the germline V gene are LGHNA and YNFKEQ. CDR3 sequence reads: CASSQSSGLDNSGQYF. In DNA form, the CDR3 reads TGTGCCAGCAGCCAAAGCTCAGGGCTAGACAATTCAGGGCAGTACTTC.

The V gene is TRBV7-9, the J gene TRBJ2-1, with D possibly being TRBD1 (5 bases). Germline CDR1 and CDR2: SEHNR and FQNEAQ (reference sequence). The ends were cut back, 7 bases at V and 6 bases at J, with 19 bases in the middle. CDR3 size: 15 residues. The CDR3 spells CASIPLGAATNEQFF. The CDR3 nucleotides are TGTGCCAGCATCCCCCTAGGGGCCGCCACCAATGAGCAGTTCTTC. Full variable domain (missing parts from reference TRBV7-9 and TRBJ2-1): DTGVSQNPRHKITKRGQNVTFRCDPISEHNRLYWYRQTLGQGPEFLTYFQNEAQLEKSRLLSDRFSAERPKGSFSTLEIQRTEQGDSAMYLCASIPLGAATNEQFFGPGTRLTVL.

This clone was found a few times. V and J are TRBV2 and TRBJ2-7; TRBD2 matches 10 bases. This CDR3 contains 14 residues. CDR1 and CDR2 (germline): SNHLY, FYNNEI. Losses at the gene ends were 8 bases for V and 6 bases for J; bases not matched to a gene: 10. The CDR3 DNA is TGTGCCAGCCTACCGGAAGCGGGAGGGTTCGAGCAGTACTTC. Its translation is CASLPEAGGFEQYF.

The V gene is TRBV28, the J gene TRBJ1-4; D is uncertain. The CDR3 has 15 amino acids. Trimming removed 5 bases from V and 8 bases from J, with 18 bases in between. CDR1 is MDHEN, CDR2 SYDVKM, per germline. Here the CDR3 reads CASSLFLGDGEKLFF. CDR3 in DNA: TGTGCCAGCAGTCTATTCCTCGGGGATGGGGAAAAACTGTTTTTT.

In nucleotides, the CDR3 is TGTGCCAGCAGCTACCCCCGCGGGGGACAAAACTACGAGCAGTACTTC. Translated, it gives CASSYPRGGQNYEQYF. This rearrangement joins TRBV7-9 to TRBJ2-7; D perhaps matches TRBD2 (7 bases). Trimming stripped 4 bases from V and 3 bases from J, with 19 bases between. CDR1 and CDR2 (germline): SEHNR, FQNEAQ (reference sequence). The CDR3 consists of 16 residues.

This clone was counted a single time. The J gene is TRBJ2-1, the V gene TRBV15; 10 bases are a match to TRBD2. V was pared by 3 bases and J by 4 bases, with 6 bases of the junction left unmatched. The germline CDR1 and CDR2 sequences are LNHNV and YYDKDF (reference sequence). The CDR3 contains 16 residues. The CDR3 loop is CATSRKREGLYNEQFF. As DNA, the CDR3 is TGTGCCACCAGCAGGAAGCGGGAGGGCCTGTACAATGAGCAGTTCTTC.

This clone was seen only once. The CDR3 coding sequence is TGCGCCAGCAGCCAAGAGGGACTAGACTCCTACGAGCAGTACTTC. This translates into CASSQEGLDSYEQYF. The V call is TRBV4-1, the J call TRBJ2-7, with TRBD2 matching over 8 bases. Germline lookup yields CDR1 MGHRA and CDR2 YSYEKL. The CDR3 is 15 residues long. J lost 0 bases, V lost 0 bases, and 1 base had no gene match.

In DNA form, the CDR3 reads TGTGCTAGTGGTTCAGGACTAGCGGGTTACCAAGAGACCCAGTACTTC. This encodes CASGSGLAGYQETQYF. The chain combines TRBV12-5 with TRBJ2-5; 11 bases fit TRBD2. The CDR3 extends over 16 amino acids. V shed 4 bases, J shed 0 bases, and the junction held 4 bases outside the gene matches. Germline V gene lookup returns CDR1 LGHNT and CDR2 FRNRAP.

The DNA for the CDR3 is TGTGCCAGCAGCCGGGACAGTTTAAACACTGAAGCTTTCTTT. Protein product: CASSRDSLNTEAFF. This chain connects TRBV28 to TRBJ1-1, with 7 bases aligning to TRBD1. In germline, CDR1 is MDHEN, CDR2 SYDVKM. The V segment lost 6 bases and the J segment 2 bases; nucleotides outside the gene matches: 6. This CDR3 is 14 amino acids long.

The V call is TRBV9, the J call TRBJ2-7; weak D call: TRBD2 (7 bases). Trimming stripped 4 bases from V and 6 bases from J, with 17 bases between. The CDR3 contains 14 residues. The V gene's germline CDR1 is SGDLS and CDR2 YYNGEE. CDR3 loop: CASSPRGGPGEQYF. The CDR3 DNA reads as TGTGCCAGCAGCCCGAGGGGGGGCCCAGGCGAGCAGTACTTC.

The chain joins TRBV7-9 to TRBJ1-2; the D is unclear. Germline CDR1 and CDR2: SEHNR and FQNEAQ (reference sequence). The CDR3 totals 12 residues. Trimming removed 3 bases at V and 8 bases at J, with 10 bases between. CDR3 in DNA: TGTGCCAGCAGCTTGGGTTTGAGGGGCTACACCTTC. Protein product: CASSLGLRGYTF.

The gene calls are TRBV14 and TRBJ1-1, with TRBD1 as a possible D gene (5 bases). This CDR3 is built from 14 residues. Germline V gene lookup returns CDR1 SGHDN and CDR2 FVKESK. Trimming pared 4 bases from V and 3 bases from J, leaving 12 bases between. The CDR3 DNA reads TGTGCCAGCAGCCCCCCGGGGGGGGACACTGAAGCTTTCTTT. This codes for CASSPPGGDTEAFF.

This chain connects TRBV11-2 to TRBJ2-2; 8 bases align to TRBD2. V lost 9 bases and J lost 12; bases outside the gene matches: 6. The CDR3 is 11 residues long. CDR1 and CDR2 from the germline V gene are SGHAT and FQNNGV. This CDR3 reads CARFSGTKLFF. CDR3 in DNA: TGTGCCAGATTTAGCGGGACAAAGCTGTTTTTT.